These 27 T cell receptor beta chains were all obtained from the same sample, sequenced in a study of T cells in Graves' hyperthyroidism and ophthalmopathy. Amplified TCR beta CDR3 regions came from RNA transcripts. The TCR CDR3 first-round RT-PCR relied on the HTBI primer set. MiXCR, run by TCRdb on the multiplex PCR reads, gives a single entry per CDR3 protein. The sample has about 210,000 distinct CDR3 sequences; 17% are singletons. Sequenced: blood. All receptors derive from a man in his fifties or sixties with Graves' hyperthyroidism.

This clonotype was observed many times. The chain combines TRBV28 with TRBJ1-2; TRBD1 matches at 12 bases. Germline V gene lookup returns CDR1 MDHEN and CDR2 SYDVKM. The CDR3 runs to 17 residues. With V trimmed by 2 bases and J by 2 bases, 6 bases remained unmatched. CDR3 nucleotides: TGTGCCAGCAGTTTACCGGGACAGGGGGCGCGAAACTATGGCTACACCTTC. Translated: CASSLPGQGARNYGYTF.

In this sample, this clonotype turned up many times. The chain combines TRBV2 with TRBJ1-6; D gene uncertain. V lost 3 bases to trimming and J lost 2 bases, with 8 bases between them. This CDR3 comprises 15 residues. CDR1 and CDR2 (germline): SNHLY, FYNNEI. Here the CDR3 reads CASSDARAYNSPLHF. The CDR3 region has the DNA TGTGCCAGCAGTGACGCTAGGGCCTATAATTCACCCCTCCACTTT.

Ten or more counts support this clonotype. The rearrangement uses TRBV28 and TRBJ2-7, with D tentatively TRBD1 or TRBD2 (5 bases each). CDR3 length equals 15 residues. V was trimmed by 5 bases and J by 2 bases, leaving 16 bases between them. Germline V gene lookup returns CDR1 MDHEN and CDR2 SYDVKM. The CDR3 reads CASSQDRDGAYEQYF. DNA for the CDR3: TGTGCCAGCAGTCAGGACCGGGACGGTGCCTACGAGCAGTACTTC.

This chain links TRBV11-2 with TRBJ2-2, with TRBD2 identical over 7 bases. Germline lookup yields CDR1 SGHAT and CDR2 FQNNGV. The CDR3 is 21 amino acids. V shed 5 bases, J shed 0 bases, and the junction held 21 bases outside the gene matches. The CDR3 region is CASSRGEGRFLSGPNTGELFF. CDR3 nucleotides: TGTGCCAGCAGCCGGGGGGAGGGGCGCTTTTTGAGCGGGCCGAACACCGGGGAGCTGTTTTTT.

This clonotype was picked up many times. The chain recombines TRBV25-1 with TRBJ2-7, with D possibly matching TRBD2 (6 bases). The CDR3 is 16 residues long. Germline assignment: CDR1 MGHDK and CDR2 SYGVNS. Trimming cost V 1 base and J 0 bases, with 13 bases left between them. CDR3 in amino acids: CASSEWGGPLSYEQYF. The CDR3, as DNA: TGTGCCAGCAGTGAATGGGGAGGACCTCTCTCCTACGAGCAGTACTTC.

This clonotype was counted only a few times. The J gene is TRBJ2-7, the V gene TRBV10-3, with D perhaps matching TRBD1 (6 bases). CDR3 length: 12 amino acids. Per germline, CDR1 ENHRY and CDR2 SYGVKD. Trimming left V 10 bases short and J 6 bases short, with 16 bases between. CDR3 sequence: CATAGTTGEQYF. CDR3 DNA: TGTGCCACAGCCGGGACAACCGGCGAGCAGTACTTC.

This clonotype was recorded at least ten times. The chain employs TRBV28 and TRBJ1-5, with TRBD1 matching over 7 bases. The J segment lost 9 bases and the V segment lost 5 bases, leaving 10 bases of the junction unmatched. Germline CDR1 and CDR2: MDHEN and SYDVKM. This CDR3 is 14 amino acids long. The CDR3 DNA sequence: TGTGCCAGCAGTCCCGACAGGGAGCATCGGCCCCAGCATTTT. Amino acid sequence: CASSPDREHRPQHF.

The chain employs TRBV2 and TRBJ2-2; TRBD1 aligns across 8 bases. Germline V gives CDR1 SNHLY, CDR2 FYNNEI. The CDR3 sequence is 14 residues long. With V trimmed by 3 bases and J by 7 bases, 4 bases remained unmatched. The CDR3: CASSDRGQGGELFF. The DNA of the CDR3 is TGTGCCAGCAGTGACAGGGGGCAAGGCGGGGAGCTGTTTTTT.

This clonotype was counted at least ten times. The V call is TRBV11-2, the J call TRBJ2-5; D assignment may be TRBD1 or TRBD2 (5 bases each). Germline V gene sequence: CDR1 SGHAT, CDR2 FQNNGV. The CDR3 extends over 15 amino acids. Trimming removed 5 bases at V and 2 bases at J, with 15 bases between. In nucleotides, the CDR3 is TGTGCCAGCAGCGGGGGTTGGGGTAGACAAGAGACCCAGTACTTC. Amino acids: CASSGGWGRQETQYF. Full variable domain (remainder filled in from reference TRBV11-2 and TRBJ2-5): EAGVAQSPRYKIIEKRQSVAFWCNPISGHATLYWYQQILGQGPKLLIQFQNNGVVDDSQLPKDRFSAERLKGVDSTLKIQPAKLEDSAVYLCASSGGWGRQETQYFGPGTRLLVL.

At least ten counts were recorded for this clonotype. The chain recombines TRBV28 with TRBJ2-3; D gene uncertain. Germline loops: CDR1 MDHEN, CDR2 SYDVKM. There are 14 residues in the CDR3. V was clipped by 5 bases and J by 0 bases, with 9 bases between them. DNA of the CDR3: TGTGCCAGCAGTCGGCGATCTAGCACAGATACGCAGTATTTT. Translating it yields CASSRRSSTDTQYF.

This clonotype was seen ten or more times. This chain connects TRBV7-9 to TRBJ2-3; D gene uncertain. This CDR3 is 12 amino acids long. Germline V gives CDR1 SEHNR, CDR2 FQNEAQ (reference sequence). Trimming stripped 5 bases from V and 2 bases from J, with 5 bases between. CDR3 loop: CASSQLTDTQYF. CDR3 in DNA: TGTGCCAGCAGCCAACTCACAGATACGCAGTATTTT.

This clonotype appeared many times. The chain recombines TRBV6-1 with TRBJ2-5; 10 bases line up with TRBD1. The CDR3 contains 16 residues. The V gene end was trimmed by 5 bases and the J gene end by 2 bases; junction bases not matched to a gene: 8. Germline CDR1 is MNHNS and CDR2 is SASEGT. CDR3 region: CASSPRTGGKQETQYF. As DNA, the CDR3 is TGTGCCAGCAGTCCCAGGACAGGGGGGAAGCAAGAGACCCAGTACTTC.

V gene TRBV29-1 combines with J gene TRBJ2-7, with 9 bases matching TRBD2. This CDR3 is built from 16 residues. With V trimmed by 4 bases and J by 2 bases, 12 bases remained unmatched. The germline V gene has CDR1 SQVTM and CDR2 ANQGSEA. The CDR3 protein is CSVGPPYSGSTYEQYF. CDR3 in DNA: TGCAGCGTTGGACCCCCATATAGCGGGAGCACCTACGAGCAGTACTTC.

V is TRBV7-7 and J is TRBJ2-1; 7 bases are a match to TRBD1. J was trimmed by 4 bases and V by 5 bases; bases with no gene match: 8. The germline V gene has CDR1 SSHAT and CDR2 FNYEAQ (reference sequence). This CDR3 is 15 amino acids long. The CDR3: CASSGRDREYNEQFF. CDR3 DNA: TGTGCCAGCAGCGGCCGGGACAGAGAATACAATGAGCAGTTCTTC.

There are a few counts of this clonotype. The rearrangement joins TRBV7-9 to TRBJ2-5, with 11 bases that match TRBD1. CDR1 and CDR2 from the germline V gene are SEHNR and FQNEAQ (reference sequence). The CDR3 covers 17 residues. V lost 5 bases, J lost 5 bases, and 13 bases stayed unmatched. The CDR3 region is CASSIGQGAMGGETQYF. In DNA form, the CDR3 reads TGTGCCAGCAGCATCGGACAGGGGGCAATGGGGGGGGAGACCCAGTACTTC.

This clonotype was seen many times. The chain has TRBV11-2 and TRBJ1-4, with D hard to call. The CDR3 loop spans 14 amino acids. V lost 5 bases and J 8 bases, leaving 15 bases between the germline ends. Per the germline V gene, CDR1 is SGHAT and CDR2 is FQNNGV. The DNA of the CDR3 is TGTGCCAGCAGCCAGGTCCGGGGTCGGGAAAAACTGTTTTTT. It codes for CASSQVRGREKLFF.

V gene TRBV28 combines with J gene TRBJ2-3; 15 bases match TRBD2. V trimming: 3 bases; J trimming: 2 bases; junction bases outside the gene matches: 3. The length of the CDR3 is 17 residues. Germline values: CDR1 MDHEN, CDR2 SYDVKM. The CDR3 DNA sequence: TGTGCCAGCAGTTTGGGACTAGCGGGAGGCTACACAGATACGCAGTATTTT. It encodes CASSLGLAGGYTDTQYF.

This clonotype was detected many times. The chain links TRBV7-9 to TRBJ2-7; 9 bases align to TRBD2. With V trimmed by 5 bases and J by 1 base, 3 bases remained unmatched. The CDR3 has 14 residues. Germline-derived CDR1 and CDR2 are SEHNR and FQNEAQ (reference sequence). The CDR3, as DNA: TGTGCCAGCAGCAAACTAGCGGGTTCCTACGAGCAGTACTTC. Its protein is CASSKLAGSYEQYF.

This clonotype was recorded many times. The rearrangement joins TRBV5-1 to TRBJ2-1; 11 bases are a match to TRBD2. Trimming cost V 4 bases and J 6 bases; bases outside gene matches: 6. The CDR3 spans 15 residues. Germline V gene lookup returns CDR1 SGHRS and CDR2 YFSETQ. In DNA form, the CDR3 reads TGCGCCAGCAGCCCCCAGACTAGCGGGACCAATGAGCAGTTCTTC. This gives the protein CASSPQTSGTNEQFF.

Ten or more counts support this clonotype. This chain links TRBV20-1 with TRBJ2-1; the match to TRBD1 covers 12 bases. There are 15 residues in the CDR3. Germline CDR1 reads DFQATT; CDR2 reads SNEGSKA (reference sequence). V lost 5 bases to trimming and J lost 12 bases; unmatched junction nucleotides: 14. CDR3 protein: CSAPTPGTGGDVQFF. The DNA for the CDR3 is TGCAGTGCTCCTACTCCCGGGACAGGGGGCGACGTGCAGTTCTTC.

This chain uses TRBV7-9 with TRBJ2-2, with TRBD1 as a possible D gene (5 bases). CDR1 SEHNR and CDR2 FQNEAQ come from the germline V gene (reference sequence). The CDR3 has 13 residues. The V gene lost 8 bases and the J gene lost 4 bases, with 11 bases spanning the gap. The CDR3 DNA sequence: TGTGCCAGCTCCCAGGGCAGCACCGGGGAGCTGTTTTTT. It codes for CASSQGSTGELFF.

The V gene is TRBV5-1, the J gene TRBJ2-5; D might be TRBD1 or TRBD2, each matching 5 bases. The CDR3 contains 14 residues. V lost 2 bases and J lost 0, with 8 bases in between. Looked up from germline, CDR1 is SGHRS and CDR2 is YFSETQ. The CDR3 loop is CASSLEGNQETQYF. DNA for the CDR3: TGCGCCAGCAGCTTAGAGGGGAACCAAGAGACCCAGTACTTC.

This clonotype was seen repeatedly, ten times or more. The V gene is TRBV20-1, the J gene TRBJ1-6, with TRBD1 identical over 11 bases. Trimming at V came to 0 bases and at J to 7 bases, leaving 5 bases not matched to a gene. Germline lookup yields CDR1 DFQATT and CDR2 SNEGSKA (reference sequence). This CDR3 is built from 16 residues. The CDR3 spells CSAREDRGLGNSPLHF. The DNA for the CDR3 is TGCAGTGCTAGAGAGGACAGGGGGCTGGGCAATTCACCCCTCCACTTT.

In this sample, this clonotype turned up many times. This chain uses TRBV7-2 with TRBJ2-3; 13 bases agree with TRBD2. Trimming removed 5 bases from V and 4 bases from J; junction bases left unmatched: 9. CDR1 and CDR2 (germline): SGHTA, FQGNSA. The CDR3 has 17 residues. The CDR3 sequence: CASSAPGLAGLADTQYF. The CDR3 DNA reads TGTGCCAGCAGCGCTCCGGGACTAGCGGGGCTGGCAGATACGCAGTATTTT.

This clonotype occurred many times. This chain uses TRBV6-5 with TRBJ2-5, with TRBD2 identical over 7 bases. This CDR3 spans 18 amino acids. V trimming: 0 bases; J trimming: 5 bases; junction bases outside the gene matches: 15. CDR1 and CDR2 from the germline V gene are MNHEY and SVGAGI. The DNA for the CDR3 is TGTGCCAGCAGTTACTCGACGGGGTGGACTGAGGGAGGGGAGACCCAGTACTTC. Its translation is CASSYSTGWTEGGETQYF.

A few counts support this clonotype. The chain joins TRBV28 to TRBJ1-2, with D tentatively TRBD1 (5 bases). CDR1 is MDHEN, CDR2 SYDVKM, per germline. The V end was cut by 6 bases, the J end by 0 bases, with 14 bases between. The CDR3 is 15 amino acids. Here the CDR3 reads CASSLRDLSNYGYTF. CDR3 nucleotides: TGTGCCAGCAGCTTGAGGGACTTATCTAACTATGGCTACACCTTC.

This clonotype turned up a few times. The chain combines TRBV6-1 with TRBJ1-1; D is unclear. Germline CDR1 MNHNS, CDR2 SASEGT. The CDR3 is made up of 15 amino acids. V dropped 6 bases and J dropped 0 bases, with 14 bases sitting between them. The CDR3 region has the DNA TGTGCCAGCAGCCACCGACATAGGGTGAACACTGAAGCTTTCTTT. Translated, it gives CASSHRHRVNTEAFF.